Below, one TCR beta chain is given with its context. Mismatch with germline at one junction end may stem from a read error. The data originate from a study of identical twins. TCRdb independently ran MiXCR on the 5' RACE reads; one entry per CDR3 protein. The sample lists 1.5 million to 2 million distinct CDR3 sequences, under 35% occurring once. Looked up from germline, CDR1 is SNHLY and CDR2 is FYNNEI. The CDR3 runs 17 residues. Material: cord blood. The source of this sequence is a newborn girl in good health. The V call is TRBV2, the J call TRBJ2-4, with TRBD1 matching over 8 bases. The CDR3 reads CASSDHGQGASKNIQYF. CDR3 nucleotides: TGTGCCAGTAGTGACCACGGGCAGGGGGCGTCCAAAAACATTCAGTACTTC.